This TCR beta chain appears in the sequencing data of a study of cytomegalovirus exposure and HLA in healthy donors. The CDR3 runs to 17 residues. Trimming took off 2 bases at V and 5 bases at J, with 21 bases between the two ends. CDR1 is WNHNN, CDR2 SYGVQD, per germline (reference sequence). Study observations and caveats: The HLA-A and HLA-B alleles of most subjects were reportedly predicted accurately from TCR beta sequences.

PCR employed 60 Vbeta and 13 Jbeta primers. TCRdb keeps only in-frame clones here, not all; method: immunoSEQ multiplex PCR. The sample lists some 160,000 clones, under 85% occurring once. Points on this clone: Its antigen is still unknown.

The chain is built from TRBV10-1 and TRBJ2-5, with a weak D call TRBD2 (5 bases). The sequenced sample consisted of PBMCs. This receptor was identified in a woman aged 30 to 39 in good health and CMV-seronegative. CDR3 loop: CASSEDPRGAREETQYF. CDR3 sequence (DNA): TGCGCCAGCAGTGAGGATCCAAGAGGAGCGAGGGAGGAGACCCAGTACTTC.